This T cell receptor beta chain was captured by sequencing in a study of human T cells and chemical hapten exposure. TCRdb re-called the RACE reads through MiXCR, storing one row per CDR3 protein. The sample yields some 380,000 distinct CDR3 sequences, more than 4.5% seen once. Trimming took off 3 bases at V and 4 bases at J, with 4 bases between the two ends. The CDR3 length is 12 residues. Germline CDR1 and CDR2: LNHNV and YYDKDF (reference sequence). Stated time point: patch test 1, 2 weeks after DPC sensitization. The sample's treatment: therapeutic diphenylcyclopropenone sensitization with weekly scalp DPC. Many counts were recorded for this clonotype.

The sequence was collected from a woman in her forties or fifties with alopecia areata. Some clones in this sample may be carry-over from other donors' samples. Sequencing was performed on whole blood, taken in connection with sensitization to the hapten diphenylcyclopropenone (DPC). The chain employs TRBV15 and TRBJ1-5, with D uncertain. CDR3 sequence: CATSRSNQPQHF. The DNA of the CDR3 is TGTGCCACCAGCAGGTCAAATCAGCCCCAGCATTTT.